The clone carrying this TCR beta chain has only a few counts. An end of the junction differs from the germline gene, which may be a read error. TCRdb used MiXCR to reprocess the RACE reads, holding one entry per CDR3 protein. The data hold about 70,000 distinct CDR3 sequences, with 8.5% observed a single time. This entry is derived from a study of human T cells and chemical hapten exposure. Study context: While the approximately 23-week study was under way, patients received diphenylcyclopropenone on the scalp every week.

This CDR3 contains 16 residues. Per germline, CDR1 MGHRA and CDR2 YSYEKL. Regarding time point: patch test 2, 6 weeks after DPC sensitization. Treatment meaning: therapeutic diphenylcyclopropenone sensitization with weekly scalp DPC. V usage is TRBV4-1 and J usage is TRBJ2-4; 7 nucleotides line up with TRBD1. The sample was whole blood, taken in connection with sensitization to the hapten diphenylcyclopropenone (DPC). This receptor was identified in a woman aged 45-65 years with alopecia areata. Some clones in this sample may be carry-over from other donors' samples. The CDR3 sequence is CASSLDRAGAQNIQYF. DNA of the CDR3: TGCGCCAGCAGCCTAGACAGGGCCGGAGCCCAAAACATTCAGTACTTC.